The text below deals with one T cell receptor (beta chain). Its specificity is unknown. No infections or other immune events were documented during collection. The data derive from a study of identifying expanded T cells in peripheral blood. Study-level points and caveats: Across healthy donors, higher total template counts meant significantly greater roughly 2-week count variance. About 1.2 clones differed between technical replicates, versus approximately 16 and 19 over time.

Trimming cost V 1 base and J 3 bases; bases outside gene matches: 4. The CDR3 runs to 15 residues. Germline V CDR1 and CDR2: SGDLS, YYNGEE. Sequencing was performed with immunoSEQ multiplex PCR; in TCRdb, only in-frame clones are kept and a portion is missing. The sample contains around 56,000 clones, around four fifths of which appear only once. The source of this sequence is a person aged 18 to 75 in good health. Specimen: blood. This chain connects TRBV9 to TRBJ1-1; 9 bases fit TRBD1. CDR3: CASSVTGQGYTEAFF. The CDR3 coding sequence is TGTGCCAGCAGCGTAACGGGACAGGGATACACTGAAGCTTTCTTT.